The subject of this entry is one T cell receptor (beta chain). Its antigen is currently unknown. Per the germline V gene, CDR1 is MGHRA and CDR2 is YSYEKL. The CDR3 extends over 16 amino acids. Trimming took 0 bases from V and 7 from J; bases not matched to a gene: 3. PCR involved 60 Vbeta and 13 Jbeta primers. Sequencing used immunoSEQ multiplex PCR; TCRdb keeps in-frame clones, though not all of them. The sample totals 65,000 to 85,000 clones. This specimen comes from a study of cytomegalovirus exposure and HLA in healthy donors. Overall study results and limits: Within a later analysis, the majority of CMV-associated TCR beta chains appeared HLA-restricted. Specific recognition of CMV antigens was confirmed in vitro for a few chains (all CMV-associated). CMV serostatus stood as the only immune exposure information on hand.

This receptor was taken from a woman in her twenties or thirties in good health and CMV-seronegative. Sequencing used PBMCs. The rearrangement uses TRBV4-1 and TRBJ1-6; 10 bases align to TRBD1. Here the CDR3 DNA reads TGCGCCAGCAGCCAAGATGACAGGGGGCGCAATTCACCCCTCCACTTT. Translated: CASSQDDRGRNSPLHF.